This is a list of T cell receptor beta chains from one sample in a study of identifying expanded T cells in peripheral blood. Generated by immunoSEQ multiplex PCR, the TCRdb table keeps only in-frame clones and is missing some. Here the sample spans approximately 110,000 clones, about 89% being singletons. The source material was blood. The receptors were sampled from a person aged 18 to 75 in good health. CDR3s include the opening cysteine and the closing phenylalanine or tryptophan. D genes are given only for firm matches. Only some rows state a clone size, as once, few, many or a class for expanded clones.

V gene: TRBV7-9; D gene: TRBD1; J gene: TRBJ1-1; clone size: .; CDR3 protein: CASSLPVGQGDTEAFF; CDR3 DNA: TGTGCCAGCAGCTTACCTGTGGGACAGGGGGACACTGAAGCTTTCTTT
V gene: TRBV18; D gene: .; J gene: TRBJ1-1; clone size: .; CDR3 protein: CASSPRSDSVFSAFF; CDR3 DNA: TGTGCCAGCTCACCACGCTCCGACAGCGTATTCAGTGCTTTCTTT
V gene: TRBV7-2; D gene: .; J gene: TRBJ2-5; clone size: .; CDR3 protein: CASSLQGGKEETQYF; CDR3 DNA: TGTGCCAGCAGCTTACAGGGGGGGAAAGAAGAGACCCAGTACTTC
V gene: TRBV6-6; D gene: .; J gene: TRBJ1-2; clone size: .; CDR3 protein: CASRSGRGPTQGGYTF; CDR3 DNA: TGTGCCAGCAGAAGCGGTCGGGGACCCACCCAGGGTGGCTACACCTTC
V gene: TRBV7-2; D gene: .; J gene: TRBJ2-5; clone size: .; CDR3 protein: CASSLRNQETQYF; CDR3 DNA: TGTGCCAGCAGCTTACGAAATCAAGAGACCCAGTACTTC
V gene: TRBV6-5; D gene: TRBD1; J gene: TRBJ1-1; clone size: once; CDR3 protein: CASRPDRGRGTEAFF; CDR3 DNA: TGTGCCAGCAGACCTGACAGGGGACGAGGCACTGAAGCTTTCTTT
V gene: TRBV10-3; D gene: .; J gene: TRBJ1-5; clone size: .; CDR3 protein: CAISQDTSGQPQHF; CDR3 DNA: TGTGCCATCAGTCAAGATACATCGGGTCAGCCCCAGCATTTT
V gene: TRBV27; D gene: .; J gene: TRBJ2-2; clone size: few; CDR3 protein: CASSVNTGELFF; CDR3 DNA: TGTGCCAGCAGTGTGAACACCGGGGAGCTGTTTTTT
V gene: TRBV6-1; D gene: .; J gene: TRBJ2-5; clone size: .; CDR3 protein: CASSEEGVEETQYF; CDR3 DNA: TGTGCCAGCAGTGAAGAGGGAGTTGAAGAGACCCAGTACTTC
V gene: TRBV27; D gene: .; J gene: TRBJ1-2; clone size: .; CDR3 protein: CASSLNGGGLGYTF; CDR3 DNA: TGTGCCAGCAGTTTAAATGGGGGGGGCCTCGGCTACACCTTC
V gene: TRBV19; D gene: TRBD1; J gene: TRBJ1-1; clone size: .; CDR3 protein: CASSLDRGLEAFF; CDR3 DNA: TGTGCCAGTAGTTTGGACAGGGGGCTTGAAGCTTTCTTT